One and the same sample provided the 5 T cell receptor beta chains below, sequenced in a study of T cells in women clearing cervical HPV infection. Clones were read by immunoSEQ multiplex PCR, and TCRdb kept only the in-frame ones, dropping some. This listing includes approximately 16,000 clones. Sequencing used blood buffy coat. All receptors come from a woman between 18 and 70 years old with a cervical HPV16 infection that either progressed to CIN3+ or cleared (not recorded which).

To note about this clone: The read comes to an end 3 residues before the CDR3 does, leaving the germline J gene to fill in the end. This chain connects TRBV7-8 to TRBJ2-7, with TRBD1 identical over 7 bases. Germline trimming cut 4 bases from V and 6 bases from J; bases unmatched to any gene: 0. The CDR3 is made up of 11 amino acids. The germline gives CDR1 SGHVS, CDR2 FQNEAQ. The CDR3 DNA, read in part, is TGTGCCAGCAGCTACAGGGGCGAG. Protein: CASSYRGE. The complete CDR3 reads CASSYRGEQYF.

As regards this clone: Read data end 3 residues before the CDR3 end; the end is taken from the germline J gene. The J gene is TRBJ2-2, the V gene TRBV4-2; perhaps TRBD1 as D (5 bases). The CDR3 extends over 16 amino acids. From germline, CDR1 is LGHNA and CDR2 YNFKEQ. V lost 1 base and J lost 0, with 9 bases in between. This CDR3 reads CASSQGARANTGELFF. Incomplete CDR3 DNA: TGTGCCAGCAGCCAAGGGGCCAGGGCGAACACCGGGGAG.

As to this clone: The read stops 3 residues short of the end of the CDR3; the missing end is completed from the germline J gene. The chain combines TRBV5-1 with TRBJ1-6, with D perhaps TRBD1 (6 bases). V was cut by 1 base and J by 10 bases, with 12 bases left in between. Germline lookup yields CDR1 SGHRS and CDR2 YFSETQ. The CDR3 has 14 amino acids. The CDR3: CASSLNRDPSPLHF. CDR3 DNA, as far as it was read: TGCGCCAGCAGCTTGAACAGGGATCCCTCACCC.

CDR3 DNA (partial): TGTGCCAGCAGTGAATCGGTCAGGGGGCGAAATAGCAATCAGCCC. It encodes CASSESVRGRNSNQP. The full CDR3 is CASSESVRGRNSNQPQHF. The chain employs TRBV2 and TRBJ1-5, with 8 positions matching TRBD1. The read ends 3 residues before the CDR3 terminus; that terminus is restored from the germline J gene. Germline values: CDR1 SNHLY, CDR2 FYNNEI. This CDR3 region has 18 residues. V dropped 2 bases and J dropped 0; count of bases not matched to a gene: 9.

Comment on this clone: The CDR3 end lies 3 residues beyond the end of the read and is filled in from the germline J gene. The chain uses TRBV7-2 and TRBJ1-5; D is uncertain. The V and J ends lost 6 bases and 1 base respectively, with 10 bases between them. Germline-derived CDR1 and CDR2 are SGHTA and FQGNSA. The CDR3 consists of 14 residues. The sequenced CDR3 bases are TGTGCCAGCAGGCCTCCCGGGAGCAATCAGCCC. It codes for CASRPPGSNQP. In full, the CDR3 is CASRPPGSNQPQHF.